These 18 T cell receptor beta chains share one sample of origin, sequenced in a study of blood T cell repertoires in COVID-19. Generated by immunoSEQ multiplex PCR, the TCRdb table keeps only in-frame clones and is missing some. The profile shows some 110,000 clones, 65% to 80% of them singletons. Sequencing used peripheral blood. These receptor sequences come from a man in his fifties with acute or convalescent COVID-19.

This rearrangement joins TRBV6-5 to TRBJ1-4; TRBD1 matches 10 bases. V shed 4 bases and J 6 bases; nucleotides not matched to a gene: 5. The CDR3 covers 15 residues. Per the germline V gene, CDR1 is MNHEY and CDR2 is SVGAGI. The CDR3 DNA follows: TGTGCCAGCAGTTTAACCGGGACAGGGGATGAAAAACTGTTTTTT. Its translation: CASSLTGTGDEKLFF.

The J gene is TRBJ2-5, the V gene TRBV6-5; 7 nucleotides match TRBD2. V lost 7 bases to trimming and J lost 5 bases; unmatched junction nucleotides: 7. The germline V gene has CDR1 MNHEY and CDR2 SVGAGI. CDR3 length: 13 amino acids. The CDR3 coding sequence is TGTGCCAGCACCAGGAGCGGGATTGAGACCCAGTACTTC. Protein sequence: CASTRSGIETQYF.

The chain couples TRBV5-1 to TRBJ1-2; 7 positions match TRBD1. Germline V gene data show CDR1 as SGHRS and CDR2 as YFSETQ. J gave up 6 bases and V 0 bases, and 2 bases lay outside the gene matches. The CDR3 runs to 13 residues. The CDR3 is CASSLGQGNGYTF. The CDR3 bases are TGCGCCAGCAGCTTGGGACAGGGAAATGGCTACACCTTC. Full variable domain (rest looked up from reference TRBV5-1 and TRBJ1-2): KAGVTQTPRYLIKTRGQQVTLSCSPISGHRSVSWYQQTPGQGLQFLFEYFSETQRNKGNFPGRFSGRQFSNSRSEMNVSTLELGDSALYLCASSLGQGNGYTFGSGTRLTVV.

The chain links TRBV2 to TRBJ2-2; maybe TRBD2 (6 bases). V was cut by 6 bases and J by 4 bases, with 15 bases left in between. Germline CDR1 and CDR2: SNHLY and FYNNEI. This CDR3 has 15 residues. The CDR3 reads CASRAGTATTGELFF. As DNA, the CDR3 is TGTGCCAGCAGGGCTGGGACTGCTACCACCGGGGAGCTGTTTTTT.

V usage is TRBV30 and J usage is TRBJ1-5; TRBD1 might be the D (5 bases). Germline V lookup: CDR1 GTSNPN, CDR2 SVGIG (reference sequence). CDR3 length: 15 residues. V was cut by 7 bases and J by 6 bases, with 22 bases left in between. The CDR3 DNA sequence: TGTGCCTCCAATGGCCCCGGGGGAGGTGGTCAGCCCCAGCATTTT. It translates to CASNGPGGGGQPQHF.

The chain is built from TRBV20-1 and TRBJ1-1; D possibly corresponds to TRBD1 (6 bases). The CDR3 contains 13 residues. Trimming took off 3 bases at V and 10 bases at J, with 18 bases between the two ends. The germline V gene encodes CDR1 DFQATT and CDR2 SNEGSKA (reference sequence). The CDR3 sequence is CSASQGRGRGAFF. CDR3 sequence (DNA): TGCAGTGCTAGTCAAGGCAGGGGACGGGGAGCTTTCTTT.

The V and J genes are TRBV3-1 (or the pseudogene TRBV3-2) and TRBJ2-4; D possibly corresponds to TRBD1 (5 bases). The CDR3 extends over 13 amino acids. Germline CDR1 LGHDT, CDR2 YNNKEL (reference sequence). Between the trimmed V and J ends, which lost 4 bases and 4 bases, there was a span of 8 bases. The CDR3, as DNA: TGTGCCAGCAGCCTTCGACAGAAAAACATTCAGTACTTC. This encodes CASSLRQKNIQYF.

For this clone: Additional DNA sequences in this sample encode the identical CDR3. The J gene is TRBJ1-6, the V gene TRBV18, with 12 bases identical to TRBD1. The V gene end was trimmed by 3 bases and the J gene end by 9 bases; junction bases not matched to a gene: 3. Per the germline V gene, CDR1 is KGHSH and CDR2 is LQKENI. This CDR3 has 15 amino acids. The CDR3 spells CASSPGTGGGSPLHF. CDR3 coding DNA: TGTGCCAGCTCACCTGGGACAGGGGGCGGTTCACCCCTCCACTTT.

The chain's CDR3 is CASSRSSGTGGDTQYF. The CDR3 DNA follows: TGTGCCAGCAGCCGGTCCTCCGGGACAGGGGGTGATACGCAGTATTTT. The J gene is TRBJ2-3, the V gene TRBV5-5, with TRBD1 matching 11 bases. V lost 4 bases and J lost 6; bases outside the gene matches: 10. From germline, CDR1 is SGHKS and CDR2 YYEKEE (reference sequence). This CDR3 has 16 residues.

The chain joins TRBV6-2 or TRBV6-3 to TRBJ2-2; 7 positions match TRBD1. Looked up from germline, CDR1 is MNHEY and CDR2 is SVGEGT. The CDR3 is 15 residues long. V shed 5 bases, J shed 0 bases, and the junction held 3 bases outside the gene matches. CDR3 sequence: CASSPGGTNTGELFF. The CDR3 DNA is TGTGCCAGCAGTCCAGGGGGAACGAACACCGGGGAGCTGTTTTTT.

With regard to this clone: Other nucleotide sequences in the sample specify the same CDR3. This rearrangement joins TRBV28 to TRBJ1-5; possible D gene TRBD1, 6 bases. V was shortened by 4 bases and J by 4 bases, with 11 bases between the two germline ends. There are 14 residues in the CDR3. Germline CDR1 is MDHEN and CDR2 is SYDVKM. CDR3 region: CASSSIQGNQPQHF. In DNA, the CDR3 is TGTGCCAGCAGTTCGATACAGGGTAATCAGCCCCAGCATTTT.

This clone was found once. The CDR3 here is CASSPRLAGGPDTQYF. The CDR3 nucleotides are TGTGCCAGCAGCCCCCGACTAGCGGGGGGCCCAGATACGCAGTATTTT. The chain joins TRBV7-7 to TRBJ2-3; 13 nucleotides match TRBD2. The V and J ends lost 5 bases and 4 bases, in that order; junction bases with no gene match: 6. Germline V gives CDR1 SSHAT, CDR2 FNYEAQ (reference sequence). The CDR3 length is 16 residues.

The chain links TRBV6-5 to TRBJ1-5; 11 nucleotides line up with TRBD1. Germline CDR1 MNHEY, CDR2 SVGAGI. Trimming took 7 bases from V and 2 from J; bases not matched to a gene: 4. The CDR3 length is 15 residues. In DNA, the CDR3 is TGTGCCAGCACAGGGACAGGGGGTGGCAATCAGCCCCAGCATTTT. This encodes CASTGTGGGNQPQHF.

The V and J genes are TRBV10-3 and TRBJ2-7; TRBD2 might be the D (6 bases). Looked up from germline, CDR1 is ENHRY and CDR2 is SYGVKD. This CDR3 region has 13 residues. V lost 3 bases and J 0 bases, leaving 6 bases between the germline ends. CDR3 nucleotides: TGTGCCATCAGTGAACTAGCCTCCTACGAGCAGTACTTC. Translating it yields CAISELASYEQYF.

The chain employs TRBV13 and TRBJ2-7, with D maybe TRBD1 (6 bases). Germline assignment: CDR1 PRHDT and CDR2 FYEKMQ (reference sequence). The V end was cut by 0 bases, the J end by 3 bases, with 15 bases between. CDR3 length: 16 residues. The CDR3: CASSLGFTGKYYEQYF. Here the CDR3 DNA reads TGTGCCAGCAGCTTAGGCTTTACAGGGAAGTACTACGAGCAGTACTTC.

The V gene is TRBV5-1, the J gene TRBJ2-2; D might be TRBD1 (6 bases). CDR3 length equals 15 residues. V was pared by 0 bases and J by 1 base, with 7 bases between. CDR1 is SGHRS and CDR2 is YFSETQ in the germline V gene. The CDR3 reads CASSLGGQNTGELFF. The CDR3 coding sequence is TGCGCCAGCAGCTTGGGGGGGCAGAACACCGGGGAGCTGTTTTTT.

V gene TRBV5-4 combines with J gene TRBJ2-7, with a tentative D call TRBD1 (5 bases). Deletions cut 1 base from V and 2 bases from J, with 10 bases between. Germline V gene sequence: CDR1 SGHNT, CDR2 YYREEE (reference sequence). This CDR3 has 14 amino acids. The CDR3 region has the DNA TGTGCCAGCAGCTTGCCAGGGCCAACCTACGAGCAGTACTTC. Protein: CASSLPGPTYEQYF.

The genes are TRBV7-8 and TRBJ1-4; 7 bases fit TRBD1. CDR1 SGHVS and CDR2 FQNEAQ come from the germline V gene. The V gene end was trimmed by 1 base and the J gene end by 6 bases; junction bases not matched to a gene: 2. CDR3 length equals 14 residues. CDR3 region: CASSLGGGDEKLFF. As DNA, the CDR3 is TGTGCCAGCAGCTTAGGAGGGGGCGATGAAAAACTGTTTTTT. Filled out from reference TRBV7-8 and TRBJ1-4, the complete variable domain reads GAGVSQSPRYKVAKRGQDVALRCDPISGHVSLFWYQQALGQGPEFLTYFQNEAQLDKSGLPSDRFFAERPEGSVSTLKIQRTQQEDSAVYLCASSLGGGDEKLFFGSGTQLSVL.